This paragraph reports one T cell receptor beta chain. Its target is not known. CDR3 length: 13 residues. From germline, CDR1 is SGHTA and CDR2 FQGNSA. The data derive from a study of shared clonotypes between healthy human individuals. Turning to the study itself: There were three CD4 naive, three CD4 memory, two CD8 naive and one CD8 memory plates per donor. Study results and limitations: Clonotype sharing among donors was expected to depend on sequencing depth.

The run depth of the assay was deep. Sorted subsets were amplified in replicate PCRs using 200 to 250 ng DNA, 30,000 to 35,000 T cell genomes. Profiling relied on immunoSEQ multiplex PCR, and the TCRdb table lists in-frame clones only, not all of them. This table has a few million clones, around nine tenths appearing once. The sequenced sample was naive CD4+ T cells sorted from blood. Regarding subset: CD45RA+ positively selected. The rearrangement links TRBV7-2 to TRBJ2-5; 7 bases line up with TRBD1. The closer fit of TRBJ2-7 to the DNA end suggests the J call may be wrong. The receptor comes from a man between 18 and 29 years old in good health. The DNA for the CDR3 is TGTGCCAGCAGCCTCCGGGACAGCTACGAGCAGTACTTC. It specifies CASSLRDSYEQYF.